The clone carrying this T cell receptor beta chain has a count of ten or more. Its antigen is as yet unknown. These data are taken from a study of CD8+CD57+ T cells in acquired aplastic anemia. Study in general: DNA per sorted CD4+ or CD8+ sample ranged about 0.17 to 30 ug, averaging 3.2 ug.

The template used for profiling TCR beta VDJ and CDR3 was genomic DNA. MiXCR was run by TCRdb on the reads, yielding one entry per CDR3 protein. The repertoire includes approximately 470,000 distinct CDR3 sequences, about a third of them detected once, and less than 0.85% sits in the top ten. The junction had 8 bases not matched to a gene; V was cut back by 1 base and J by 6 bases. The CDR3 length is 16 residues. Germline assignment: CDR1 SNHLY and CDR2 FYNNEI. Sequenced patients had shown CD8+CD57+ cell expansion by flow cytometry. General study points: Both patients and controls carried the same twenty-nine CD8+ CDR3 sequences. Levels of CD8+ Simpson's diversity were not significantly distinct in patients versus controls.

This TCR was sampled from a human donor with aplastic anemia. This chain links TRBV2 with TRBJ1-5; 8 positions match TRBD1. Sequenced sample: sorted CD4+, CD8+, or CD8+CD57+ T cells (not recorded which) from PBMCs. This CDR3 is CASSEVGTGFGQPQHF. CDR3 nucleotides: TGTGCCAGCAGTGAAGTGGGGACAGGTTTCGGTCAGCCCCAGCATTTT.